This T cell receptor (beta chain) appears in the sequencing data of a study of T cell repertoires in cytomegalovirus infection. General study findings and limits: CMV-specific TCR beta clonotypes restricted by HLA-C dominated the ex vivo response.

This clonotype showed up just a few times. What it recognizes is unknown. This CDR3 has 16 residues. V trimming: 2 bases; J trimming: 3 bases; junction bases outside the gene matches: 6. The germline gives CDR1 SEHNR, CDR2 FQNEAQ (reference sequence). MiXCR was run by TCRdb on the reads, yielding one entry per CDR3 protein. The sample contains around 900,000 distinct CDR3 sequences, roughly 30% of which appear only once. Sequences were derived from cultured CD8+ T cells from PBMCs, sampled from culture after CMV antigen stimulation. The origin of this receptor is a human donor in good health (CMV status not recorded). Some clones in this sample may be carry-over from other donors' samples. The V call is TRBV7-9, the J call TRBJ2-7, with 11 nucleotides matching TRBD2. This chain's CDR3 is CASSLPTSGELYEQYF. For the CDR3, the DNA is TGTGCCAGCAGCTTACCGACTAGCGGGGAGCTCTACGAGCAGTACTTC. The complete variable domain, with remaining parts taken from reference TRBV7-9 and TRBJ2-7, reads DTGVSQNPRHKITKRGQNVTFRCDPISEHNRLYWYRQTLGQGPEFLTYFQNEAQLEKSRLLSDRFSAERPKGSFSTLEIQRTEQGDSAMYLCASSLPTSGELYEQYFGPGTRLTVT.